The next 16 T cell receptor beta chains were all read from a single sample in a study of T cell responses to AZD1222 COVID-19 vaccine. The data were produced by immunoSEQ multiplex PCR, yet TCRdb's version contains in-frame clones alone and is incomplete. Counted here are over 150,000 clones, 88% occurring once; the ten biggest clones make up about 0.49%. Specimen: peripheral blood, collected on day 0 of AZD1222 vaccination. The receptors shown here come from an adult in good health.

The chain carries TRBV6-5 and TRBJ2-1, with D uncertain. The CDR3 sequence is 11 residues long. CDR1 is MNHEY and CDR2 is SVGAGI in the germline V gene. The V gene lost 2 bases and the J gene lost 8 bases, with 4 bases spanning the gap. The CDR3 sequence is CASSYGYEQFF. For the CDR3, the DNA is TGTGCCAGCAGTTACGGGTATGAGCAGTTCTTC.

This clone was seen once. The chain joins TRBV29-1 to TRBJ2-2; perhaps D is TRBD1 or TRBD2 (5 bases each). With 7 bases removed from V and 1 base from J, the gap between germline ends came to 13 bases. The CDR3 runs 14 residues. Germline V gene lookup returns CDR1 SQVTM and CDR2 ANQGSEA. CDR3 in DNA: TGCAGCGCCGATCGGGACGGGAACACCGGGGAGCTGTTTTTT. It translates to CSADRDGNTGELFF.

This clone appeared once. The V and J genes are TRBV5-1 and TRBJ2-1; D not certain. Germline assignment: CDR1 SGHRS and CDR2 YFSETQ. V was clipped by 0 bases and J by 0 bases, with 7 bases between them. CDR3 size: 15 residues. CDR3 DNA sequence: TGCGCCAGCAGCTTGGGGGTCCTCTCCTACAATGAGCAGTTCTTC. This translates into CASSLGVLSYNEQFF. Based on the CDR3 plus reference TRBV5-1 and TRBJ2-1, the full variable domain is KAGVTQTPRYLIKTRGQQVTLSCSPISGHRSVSWYQQTPGQGLQFLFEYFSETQRNKGNFPGRFSGRQFSNSRSEMNVSTLELGDSALYLCASSLGVLSYNEQFFGPGTRLTVL.

This chain connects TRBV7-9 to TRBJ2-1; D possibly uses TRBD1 or TRBD2 (6 bases each). Per the germline V gene, CDR1 is SEHNR and CDR2 is FQNEAQ (reference sequence). CDR3 length equals 15 residues. Between the trimmed V and J ends, which lost 5 bases and 7 bases, there was a span of 18 bases. CDR3 loop: CASSPMGGASNEQFF. The CDR3 bases are TGTGCCAGCAGCCCCATGGGGGGCGCGAGTAATGAGCAGTTCTTC. Combining the CDR3 with reference TRBV7-9 and TRBJ2-1 gives the whole variable domain DTGVSQNPRHKITKRGQNVTFRCDPISEHNRLYWYRQTLGQGPEFLTYFQNEAQLEKSRLLSDRFSAERPKGSFSTLEIQRTEQGDSAMYLCASSPMGGASNEQFFGPGTRLTVL.

This chain uses TRBV27 with TRBJ1-2; a weak D match, TRBD1 (5 bases). The CDR3 spans 14 residues. The ends were cut back, 0 bases at V and 2 bases at J, with 7 bases in the middle. From germline, CDR1 is MNHEY and CDR2 SMNVEV (reference sequence). CDR3 sequence reads: CASSLSGQNYGYTF. The CDR3 DNA reads TGTGCCAGCAGTTTATCGGGGCAGAACTATGGCTACACCTTC.

This chain joins TRBV7-9 and TRBJ2-1; weak D call: TRBD1 (5 bases). Per germline, CDR1 SEHNR and CDR2 FQNEAQ (reference sequence). The CDR3 is made up of 15 amino acids. Trimming removed 5 bases at V and 3 bases at J, with 14 bases between. The CDR3 loop reads CASSLPPGFYNEQFF. The CDR3 DNA follows: TGTGCCAGCAGCCTACCCCCAGGGTTCTACAATGAGCAGTTCTTC.

This chain links TRBV6-1 with TRBJ1-2; D call uncertain. Trimming stripped 3 bases from V and 4 bases from J, with 6 bases between. Germline V gene lookup returns CDR1 MNHNS and CDR2 SASEGT. The CDR3 is 12 amino acids. This chain's CDR3 is CASSDSSYGYTF. CDR3 DNA sequence: TGTGCCAGCAGTGACAGCTCCTATGGCTACACCTTC.

The chain recombines TRBV28 with TRBJ1-5; 9 nucleotides line up with TRBD1. Per the germline V gene, CDR1 is MDHEN and CDR2 is SYDVKM. Trimming removed 5 bases from V and 2 bases from J; junction bases left unmatched: 4. The CDR3 has 15 amino acids. This CDR3 is CASSPRTGGNQPQHF. CDR3 coding DNA: TGTGCCAGCAGTCCTCGGACAGGGGGCAATCAGCCCCAGCATTTT.

The rearrangement joins TRBV10-1 to TRBJ2-1; 13 bases are shared with TRBD2. CDR1 WNHNN and CDR2 SYGVQD come from the germline V gene (reference sequence). The CDR3 runs 14 residues. J gave up 7 bases and V 5 bases, and 2 bases lay outside the gene matches. This chain's CDR3 is CASSKLAGGNEQFF. In nucleotides, the CDR3 is TGCGCCAGCAGTAAACTAGCGGGGGGGAATGAGCAGTTCTTC.

J is TRBJ2-1 and V is TRBV11-3; 11 bases line up with TRBD2. Per germline, CDR1 SGHNT and CDR2 YENEEA. The CDR3 loop spans 17 amino acids. Trimming removed 5 bases from V and 7 bases from J; junction bases left unmatched: 13. The CDR3 loop reads CASSGGESGTSGNEQFF. The CDR3 bases are TGTGCCAGCAGCGGGGGGGAGAGTGGGACTAGCGGTAATGAGCAGTTCTTC.

The genes are TRBV9 and TRBJ1-2, with TRBD1 identical over 7 bases. Germline V gives CDR1 SGDLS, CDR2 YYNGEE. The CDR3 totals 15 residues. Unmatched junction bases numbered 11, after V lost 4 bases and J lost 5 bases. Here the CDR3 DNA reads TGTGCCAGCAGCCCAGGCCTAGGGACAGAGTATGGCTACACCTTC. It yields the protein CASSPGLGTEYGYTF.

This sequence joins TRBV7-2 and TRBJ1-2, with 11 bases aligning to TRBD1. Unmatched junction bases numbered 10, after V lost 3 bases and J lost 10 bases. CDR1 and CDR2 (germline): SGHTA, FQGNSA. This CDR3 is 15 amino acids long. In DNA, the CDR3 is TGTGCCAGCAGCTTTGGGGTTCCGGGACAGGGGGACTACACCTTC. It specifies CASSFGVPGQGDYTF.

V is TRBV6-5 and J is TRBJ2-7; D not certain. The ends were cut back, 0 bases at V and 6 bases at J, with 12 bases in the middle. CDR1 and CDR2 from the germline V gene are MNHEY and SVGAGI. CDR3 size: 14 residues. The CDR3 bases are TGTGCCAGCAGTTACTCGAAGTCCCCGGGCGAGCAGTACTTC. Translated, it gives CASSYSKSPGEQYF.

The V call is TRBV5-6, the J call TRBJ2-1; no definite D call. Germline-derived CDR1 and CDR2 are SGHDT and YYEEEE. This CDR3 contains 14 residues. The V end was cut by 2 bases, the J end by 0 bases, with 6 bases between. CDR3 sequence reads: CASSLGVSYNEQFF. CDR3 in DNA: TGTGCCAGCAGCTTAGGCGTCTCCTACAATGAGCAGTTCTTC.

The chain couples TRBV28 to TRBJ1-4; 8 bases fit TRBD1. In germline, CDR1 is MDHEN, CDR2 SYDVKM. The CDR3 sequence is 13 residues long. V lost 7 bases to trimming and J lost 7 bases; unmatched junction nucleotides: 5. This CDR3 is CASTDRVTEKLFF. The CDR3 DNA reads as TGTGCCAGCACGGACAGGGTCACTGAAAAACTGTTTTTT.

The rearrangement joins TRBV5-1 to TRBJ1-1, with D maybe TRBD1 (5 bases). Germline values: CDR1 SGHRS, CDR2 YFSETQ. There are 12 residues in the CDR3. V dropped 0 bases and J dropped 10 bases, with 10 bases sitting between them. CDR3 sequence reads: CASSLEGPAAFF. The CDR3 DNA reads as TGCGCCAGCAGCTTGGAGGGACCGGCAGCTTTCTTT.